A single sample is the source of the 15 T cell receptor beta chains below, sequenced in a study of PD-1 blockade in mismatch repair-deficient tumors. Measured with immunoSEQ multiplex PCR; TCRdb has only the in-frame clones, and not every one. This table has about 34,000 clones, approximately 80% appearing once. Sequenced material: PBMCs, taken roughly 6 weeks after starting pembrolizumab. These receptors all stem from an adult with mismatch repair-deficient cancer.

The chain combines TRBV27 with TRBJ2-5, with D possibly TRBD1 on 5 matching bases. Germline V gene sequence: CDR1 MNHEY, CDR2 SMNVEV (reference sequence). The CDR3 consists of 13 residues. Trimming removed 7 bases from V and 0 bases from J, with 9 bases in between. Here the CDR3 DNA reads TGTGCCAGCAAGGACAAGTACCAAGAGACCCAGTACTTC. As protein: CASKDKYQETQYF.

V is TRBV7-9 and J is TRBJ2-7; 9 bases are shared with TRBD1. CDR1 and CDR2 from the germline V gene are SEHNR and FQNEAQ (reference sequence). The J segment lost 2 bases and the V segment lost 10 bases, leaving 3 bases of the junction unmatched. This CDR3 has 12 residues. The DNA for the CDR3 is TGTGCCACGGGACAGGGAACCTACGAGCAGTACTTC. Protein: CATGQGTYEQYF.

The CDR3 DNA follows: TGTGCCAGCAATATAGCGGGCTCGGGGGCCAACGTCCTGACTTTC. Amino acids: CASNIAGSGANVLTF. The chain joins TRBV6-6 to TRBJ2-6; the match to TRBD2 covers 7 bases. V was pared by 7 bases and J by 4 bases, with 7 bases of the junction left unmatched. Germline V lookup: CDR1 MNHNY, CDR2 SVGAGI (reference sequence). This CDR3 comprises 15 residues.

In nucleotides, the CDR3 is TGTGCCAGCAGCGCGGGTCTAGCGGGAGTCCCCTCCTACAATGAGCAGTTCTTC. Encoded protein: CASSAGLAGVPSYNEQFF. The V and J genes are TRBV9 and TRBJ2-1; the match to TRBD2 covers 10 bases. There are 18 residues in the CDR3. V was pared by 3 bases and J by 0 bases, with 9 bases of the junction left unmatched. Per the germline V gene, CDR1 is SGDLS and CDR2 is YYNGEE.

The genes are TRBV5-6 and TRBJ1-3; D gene unclear. Germline CDR1 SGHDT, CDR2 YYEEEE. The CDR3 contains 15 residues. The ends were cut back, 1 base at V and 0 bases at J, with 8 bases in the middle. CDR3 amino acids: CASSLPESSGNTIYF. The CDR3, as DNA: TGTGCCAGCAGCTTGCCGGAGAGCTCTGGAAACACCATATATTTT.

This clone was counted only a few times. This sequence joins TRBV19 and TRBJ2-7, with D maybe TRBD1 (5 bases). Germline V gene data show CDR1 as LNHDA and CDR2 as SQIVND (reference sequence). Trimming stripped 5 bases from V and 3 bases from J, with 17 bases between. The CDR3 loop spans 15 amino acids. The CDR3, as DNA: TGTGCCAGTAGTTTACAGGCAGGGTCGGGCTACGAGCAGTACTTC. It is translated as CASSLQAGSGYEQYF.

The chain employs TRBV5-1 and TRBJ1-4; 8 bases agree with TRBD1. Germline values: CDR1 SGHRS, CDR2 YFSETQ. With 3 bases clipped from V and 8 bases from J, the junction kept 6 bases outside the gene matches. This CDR3 is built from 14 residues. The CDR3 reads CASSSGQGGEKLFF. The CDR3 DNA reads as TGCGCCAGCAGCTCCGGACAGGGAGGCGAAAAACTGTTTTTT.

CDR3 DNA sequence: TGTGCCAGCAGTCCGTTCTTCACGGGGGGCGCTACTGAAGCTTTCTTT. This encodes CASSPFFTGGATEAFF. The chain recombines TRBV27 with TRBJ1-1, with TRBD1 as a possible D gene (6 bases). Germline V lookup: CDR1 MNHEY, CDR2 SMNVEV (reference sequence). The CDR3 consists of 16 residues. V was clipped by 5 bases and J by 5 bases, with 21 bases between them.

V gene TRBV18 combines with J gene TRBJ2-7; 7 nucleotides align to TRBD2. With 3 bases clipped from V and 0 bases from J, the junction kept 5 bases outside the gene matches. The CDR3 sequence is 15 residues long. Germline lookup yields CDR1 KGHSH and CDR2 LQKENI. CDR3 coding DNA: TGTGCCAGCTCACCTAGCGGGTCTAACTCCTACGAGCAGTACTTC. As protein: CASSPSGSNSYEQYF.

The chain joins TRBV5-6 to TRBJ1-3, with D possibly TRBD1 on 6 matching bases. Germline loops: CDR1 SGHDT, CDR2 YYEEEE. Trimming removed 4 bases at V and 7 bases at J, with 15 bases between. The CDR3 extends over 14 amino acids. CDR3 sequence reads: CASSPKGGVNTIYF. The CDR3 coding sequence is TGTGCCAGCAGCCCCAAGGGGGGGGTGAACACCATATATTTT. Variable domain in full (rest from reference TRBV5-6 and TRBJ1-3): DAGVTQSPTHLIKTRGQQVTLRCSPKSGHDTVSWYQQALGQGPQFIFQYYEEEERQRGNFPDRFSGHQFPNYSSELNVNALLLGDSALYLCASSPKGGVNTIYFGEGSWLTVV.

The CDR3 here is CASSSVNYGYTF. In DNA, the CDR3 is TGTGCCAGCAGCTCCGTAAACTATGGCTACACCTTC. V and J are TRBV5-6 and TRBJ1-2, with D unresolved. The germline V gene encodes CDR1 SGHDT and CDR2 YYEEEE. The V end lost 3 bases, the J end lost 2 bases, and 5 bases lay between the germline ends. The CDR3 has 12 residues.

This rearrangement joins TRBV29-1 to TRBJ2-1; D is unresolved. V gave up 6 bases and J gave up 2 bases, with 11 bases separating them. Germline CDR1 reads SQVTM; CDR2 reads ANQGSEA. The CDR3 runs 13 residues. CDR3 loop: CSVYFPAYNEQFF. CDR3 in DNA: TGCAGCGTATACTTCCCCGCCTACAATGAGCAGTTCTTC.

This clone was detected only a few times. The V call is TRBV6-5, the J call TRBJ2-7; weak D call: TRBD1 (5 bases). Trimming shortened V by 6 bases and J by 7 bases, and 22 bases separated the two germline ends. CDR3 length: 15 residues. Looked up from germline, CDR1 is MNHEY and CDR2 is SVGAGI. The CDR3 loop reads CASRYRIQDPGEQYF. The CDR3 DNA sequence: TGTGCCAGCAGGTACAGGATACAGGACCCAGGGGAGCAGTACTTC.

CDR3 sequence (DNA): TGTGCCAGCAGCGACCGACTAGCGGGAGAGACGGACGAGCAGTACTTC. Protein: CASSDRLAGETDEQYF. The chain uses TRBV9 and TRBJ2-7; 12 bases line up with TRBD2. CDR1 is SGDLS, CDR2 YYNGEE, per germline. The CDR3 sequence is 16 residues long. Trimming at V came to 3 bases and at J to 5 bases, leaving 9 bases not matched to a gene.

The table lists this clone with a count of one. The rearrangement joins TRBV7-2 to TRBJ2-2; 11 bases match TRBD2. The CDR3 consists of 17 residues. CDR1 is SGHTA and CDR2 is FQGNSA in the germline V gene. With 4 bases clipped from V and 4 bases from J, the junction kept 8 bases outside the gene matches. CDR3 sequence reads: CASSSRTSGRGTGELFF. CDR3 coding DNA: TGTGCCAGCAGCTCCCGTACTAGCGGGAGAGGCACCGGGGAGCTGTTTTTT.